This T cell receptor beta chain was captured by sequencing in a study of blood T cell repertoires in COVID-19. Study context: The United States, Italy and Spain provided the acute and convalescent COVID-19 samples.

Original processing methods: Quantification of nucleated cells was approximated via reference gene primer amplification. TCRdb's table, derived via immunoSEQ multiplex PCR, lists solely in-frame clones and lacks some. V, J and clone size derive from that table, while D and trimming were established from the DNA sequence. In the table there are some 520,000 clones, 89% of which are singletons. Enrolment of Seattle patients took place during active infection, and they were followed longitudinally. The CDR3 has 13 amino acids. V was shortened by 8 bases and J by 0 bases, with 8 bases between the two germline ends. Germline loops: CDR1 SEHNR, CDR2 FQNEAQ (reference sequence).

The origin of this receptor is a young man with COVID-19, enrolled during active disease. This chain joins TRBV7-9 and TRBJ1-5; D ambiguous. Specimen: peripheral blood. The CDR3 nucleotides are TGTGCCAGCGCAGGCTCTAGCAATCAGCCCCAGCATTTT. It encodes CASAGSSNQPQHF. The full variable domain, its missing parts supplied by reference TRBV7-9 and TRBJ1-5, is DTGVSQNPRHKITKRGQNVTFRCDPISEHNRLYWYRQTLGQGPEFLTYFQNEAQLEKSRLLSDRFSAERPKGSFSTLEIQRTEQGDSAMYLCASAGSSNQPQHFGDGTRLSIL.